Each of the 6 T cell receptor beta chains below was sequenced from the same sample in a study of regulatory and conventional T cells in RAG deficiency. Conventional CD4+ T cells were sorted from blood as CD25-low CD127-high cells. Repertoires were generated with immunoSEQ multiplex PCR, while TCRdb's copy carries only in-frame clones and drops some. The data show about 30,000 clones, 90% to 96% seen once. A further study also used this sample, focusing on regulatory T cells. That source adds: The PCR used 52 TRBV and 13 TRBJ primers.

Sequences were obtained from CD25- CD4+ T cells sorted from blood. Receptor source: a human donor in good health.

The chain combines TRBV30 with TRBJ2-5; 7 bases line up with TRBD2. Germline CDR1 and CDR2: GTSNPN and SVGIG (reference sequence). Losses at the gene ends were 4 bases for V and 4 bases for J; bases not matched to a gene: 9. The CDR3 is made up of 14 amino acids. CDR3 amino acids: CAWIPDERGETQYF. The CDR3 DNA reads as TGTGCCTGGATCCCGGATGAGCGGGGAGAGACCCAGTACTTC.

This chain uses TRBV11-3 with TRBJ2-5, with 11 bases identical to TRBD1. Germline-derived CDR1 and CDR2 are SGHNT and YENEEA. J was trimmed by 2 bases and V by 5 bases; bases with no gene match: 4. CDR3 length: 15 amino acids. The CDR3 reads CASSARDRGQETQYF. The CDR3 bases are TGTGCCAGCAGCGCCCGGGACAGGGGGCAAGAGACCCAGTACTTC.

The chain couples TRBV2 to TRBJ2-3, with TRBD2 matching over 7 bases. V gave up 7 bases and J gave up 2 bases; unmatched junction bases: 12. The CDR3 spans 16 residues. Germline CDR1 SNHLY, CDR2 FYNNEI. Here the CDR3 reads CASKASSGLLTDTQYF. The CDR3 region has the DNA TGTGCCAGCAAGGCCTCTAGCGGACTACTCACAGATACGCAGTATTTT. Combining the CDR3 with reference TRBV2 and TRBJ2-3 gives the whole variable domain EPEVTQTPSHQVTQMGQEVILRCVPISNHLYFYWYRQILGQKVEFLVSFYNNEISEKSEIFDDQFSVERPDGSNFTLKIRSTKLEDSAMYFCASKASSGLLTDTQYFGPGTRLTVL.

The V gene is TRBV18, the J gene TRBJ2-1; D is perhaps TRBD1 (6 bases). Germline V gives CDR1 KGHSH, CDR2 LQKENI. V was clipped by 2 bases and J by 4 bases, with 9 bases between them. The CDR3 loop spans 14 amino acids. The CDR3 DNA is TGTGCCAGCTCACCAATGGACAGTTACAATGAGCAGTTCTTC. This translates into CASSPMDSYNEQFF. The full variable domain, its missing parts supplied by reference TRBV18 and TRBJ2-1, is NAGVMQNPRHLVRRRGQEARLRCSPMKGHSHVYWYRQLPEEGLKFMVYLQKENIIDESGMPKERFSAEFPKEGPSILRIQQVVRGDSAAYFCASSPMDSYNEQFFGPGTRLTVL.

This chain joins TRBV11-2 and TRBJ1-1; D not certain. V was clipped by 1 base and J by 4 bases, with 16 bases between them. In germline, CDR1 is SGHAT, CDR2 FQNNGV. This CDR3 spans 16 amino acids. This CDR3 is CASSLGTADWGTEAFF. The CDR3 bases are TGTGCCAGCAGCTTAGGAACAGCGGATTGGGGCACTGAAGCTTTCTTT.

The genes are TRBV7-9 and TRBJ2-2, with TRBD1 matching over 9 bases. Germline loops: CDR1 SEHNR, CDR2 FQNEAQ (reference sequence). V gave up 6 bases and J gave up 1 base; unmatched junction bases: 9. There are 17 residues in the CDR3. The CDR3 reads CASRSIQGALNTGELFF. Here the CDR3 DNA reads TGTGCCAGCAGATCAATACAGGGGGCTTTGAACACCGGGGAGCTGTTTTTT.